Listed below are T cell receptor beta chains from one sample, sequenced in a study of shared clonotypes between healthy human individuals. Libraries were prepared by immunoSEQ multiplex PCR; TCRdb keeps only in-frame clonotypes and omits some of them. The table includes hundreds of thousands of clones, roughly 95% detected once. Sequenced input: naive CD8+ T cells sorted from blood. The receptors originated from a woman in her twenties or thirties in good health. CDR3s include the opening cysteine and the closing phenylalanine or tryptophan. The D gene is left open where the match is weak. The size field is filled for only some rows; it gives once, few, many or a size class.

j_call clone_size cdr3_length d_call v_call cdr3_nt cdr3_aa
TRBJ2-5 - 14 - TRBV6-6 TGTGCCAGCAGTTACTCCCCCGATGTGGAGACCCAGTACTTC CASSYSPDVETQYF
TRBJ2-7 - 15 - TRBV7-8 TGTGCCAGCAGCACAGTCCTCGGGATGTCGGAAGAGCAGTACTTC CASSTVLGMSEEQYF
TRBJ2-7 once 16 TRBD1 TRBV28 TGTGCCAGCAGCTCGGACAGGCCCATACTGTCCTACGAGCAGTACTTC CASSSDRPILSYEQYF
TRBJ2-2 - 14 TRBD1 TRBV4-2 TGTGCCAGCAGCCAACGACAGGGGACCGGGGAGCTGTTTTTT CASSQRQGTGELFF
TRBJ1-1 - 14 - TRBV9 TGTGCCAGCAGCCCCCGACTCACAGGGACCTTCGCTTTCTTT CASSPRLTGTFAFF
TRBJ2-7 - 15 - TRBV11-2 TGTGCCAGCAGCTGTCTGAGACAGGCGATCTACGAGCAGTACTTC CASSCLRQAIYEQYF
TRBJ2-7 - 16 TRBD2 TRBV2 TGTGCCAGCAGTGAAGGGAGGACTAGCGGAGGCTACGAGCAGTACTTC CASSEGRTSGGYEQYF
TRBJ2-2 - 19 TRBD2 TRBV6-1 TGTGCCAGCAGTGAACTAGGGGACGGACTAGCGGGGTACACCGGGGAGCTGTTTTTT CASSELGDGLAGYTGELFF
TRBJ2-7 - 17 TRBD2 TRBV7-8 TGTGCCAGCAGCCCGAGGACGGCACTAGCGGCGAACTACGAGCAGTACTTC CASSPRTALAANYEQYF
TRBJ1-2 once 15 - TRBV6-5 TGTGCCAGCAGTACCGGGACGGCGGACCTCTATGGCTACACCTTC CASSTGTADLYGYTF
TRBJ2-7 - 13 TRBD2 TRBV9 TGTGCCAGCAGCACAGCGCGGGAGTCCGAGCAGTACTTC CASSTARESEQYF
TRBJ2-7 - 12 - TRBV28 TGTGCCAGCAGTTTCCGACCTTACGAGCAGTACTTC CASSFRPYEQYF
TRBJ2-5 - 14 - TRBV28 TGTGCCAGCAGTTCCCAGGGAGGAAGGGAGACCCAGTACTTC CASSSQGGRETQYF
TRBJ2-7 - 14 - TRBV6-5 TGTGCCAGCAGTTACGGGGGGCCCCCCTACGAGCAGTACTTC CASSYGGPPYEQYF
TRBJ2-7 - 13 - TRBV27 TGTGCCAGCAGTTCGGATTGGGGTGACGAGCAGTACTTC CASSSDWGDEQYF
TRBJ2-1 - 11 - TRBV5-6 TGTGCCAGCAGCTTCGGAGGAGAGCAGTTCTTC CASSFGGEQFF
TRBJ2-1 - 16 TRBD2 TRBV7-9 TGTGCCAGCAGTCCTAACCTAGCGGGAGGAGCGGTAGAGCAGTTCTTC CASSPNLAGGAVEQFF
TRBJ2-4 - 14 - TRBV10-3 TGTGCCATCTCAAACGGGGCCAACAAGGACATTCAGTACTTC CAISNGANKDIQYF
TRBJ1-1 - 14 - TRBV6-1 TGTGCCAGCAGTGAGGGTTTTGTGAACACTGAAGCTTTCTTT CASSEGFVNTEAFF
TRBJ2-7 once 14 - TRBV2 TGTGCCAGCAGTGGCCTAAGGGAAGGCTACGAGCAGTACTTC CASSGLREGYEQYF
TRBJ2-1 - 16 TRBD2 TRBV4-2 TGTGCCAGCAGCCGCAGACTAGCGGGAGGAGGCAATGAGCAGTTCTTC CASSRRLAGGGNEQFF
TRBJ2-1 - 16 - TRBV12-2 TGTGCAAGTCGCTTATCAACTAGGGGAGATTACAATGAGCAGTTCTTC CASRLSTRGDYNEQFF
TRBJ1-1 - 16 TRBD1 TRBV19 TGTGCCAGTAGTATAGGGGGGGACAGGATGAACACTGAAGCTTTCTTT CASSIGGDRMNTEAFF
TRBJ2-7 - 14 TRBD1 TRBV14 TGTGCCAGCAGCCAGACAGGGGGCGTTTACGAGCAGTACTTC CASSQTGGVYEQYF
TRBJ2-7 - 13 - TRBV10-3 TGTGCCATCCGTCCCCTGAGCTCCTACGAGCAGTACTTC CAIRPLSSYEQYF
TRBJ2-7 - 13 - TRBV5-6 TGTGCCAGCAGCCGACAGGCCTTATACGAGCAGTACTTC CASSRQALYEQYF
TRBJ2-5 - 12 - TRBV2 TGTGCCAGCAGGTACACCCAAGAGACCCAGTACTTC CASRYTQETQYF
TRBJ2-2 - 16 - TRBV10-2 TGCGCCAGCAGCTCAACGGAGGATGGGGATACCGGGGAGCTGTTTTTT CASSSTEDGDTGELFF
TRBJ2-7 - 15 TRBD1 TRBV5-6 TGTGCCAGCAGCTCATTGGGACAGGATCTCTACGAGCAGTACTTC CASSSLGQDLYEQYF
TRBJ1-1 - 12 - TRBV5-6 TGTGCCAGCAGCCCCGGATCTACTGAAGCTTTCTTT CASSPGSTEAFF
TRBJ2-2 - 17 TRBD2 TRBV19 TGTGCCAGTAGCCCCTGGCGGGAGGGCTCTGGCACCGGGGAGCTGTTTTTT CASSPWREGSGTGELFF
TRBJ2-5 - 16 TRBD1 TRBV4-1 TGCGCCAGCAGCCAAGATTTCGGCAGGGGGCGAGAGACCCAGTACTTC CASSQDFGRGRETQYF
TRBJ2-1 - 12 TRBD1 TRBV6-5 TGTGCCAGCAGCGAAACAGGGGGTGAGCAGTTCTTC CASSETGGEQFF
TRBJ1-3 - 14 - TRBV30 TGTGCCTGGTCCCCGGTTGACTCTGGAAACACCATATATTTT CAWSPVDSGNTIYF
TRBJ2-7 - 12 TRBD1 TRBV28 TGTGCCAGCTCGGGACAGGGCTACGAGCAGTACTTC CASSGQGYEQYF
TRBJ2-7 - 15 - TRBV27 TGTGCCAGCAGTTTATCTTGGGCGGGTAACTACGAGCAGTACTTC CASSLSWAGNYEQYF
TRBJ2-1 - 14 TRBD2 TRBV29-1 TGCAGCGTTGGAGGGAGGACTAGCGGTAATGAGCAGTTCTTC CSVGGRTSGNEQFF
TRBJ2-7 - 14 TRBD2 TRBV9 TGTGCCAGCAGCGCAATAGCGGGGGACTACGAGCAGTACTTC CASSAIAGDYEQYF
TRBJ2-5 - 19 - TRBV11-3 TGTGCCAGCAGCTTAAATTACCCCGGGACCTCCGGAGTACAAGAGACCCAGTACTTC CASSLNYPGTSGVQETQYF
TRBJ2-7 - 15 TRBD1 TRBV13 TGTGCCAGCAGCCATGGACAGGCGGCACCCTACGAGCAGTACTTC CASSHGQAAPYEQYF
TRBJ1-5 - 16 - TRBV6-1 TGTGCCAGCAGCGAATTTCATACAGCCTCAAATCAGCCCCAGCATTTT CASSEFHTASNQPQHF
TRBJ2-5 - 15 - TRBV7-8 TGTGCCAGCAGCTTAGACGCGGAGAGCGGAGAGACCCAGTACTTC CASSLDAESGETQYF
TRBJ2-6 - 15 - TRBV27 TGTGCCAGCAGTTACGGCCATTCTGGGGCCAACGTCCTGACTTTC CASSYGHSGANVLTF